These T cell receptor beta chains were read from a single sample in a study of cytomegalovirus exposure and HLA in healthy donors. Assay: immunoSEQ multiplex PCR; the TCRdb copy retains only in-frame clones and omits some. Among some 110,000 clones, roughly 80% were seen once, and the ten largest hold around 8.6%. The source material was PBMCs. Receptors were obtained from a woman between 35 and 50 years old in good health and CMV-seropositive. The CDR3 runs from the conserved cysteine through the conserved F or W. Fields, in order: CDR3 protein, CDR3 DNA, clone size, V gene, D gene, J gene. A D gene is named only where the DNA matches it firmly. Size is omitted from some rows. Given values are once, few, many or a class for expanded clones.

CDR3 protein: CATSDGGAYPAVGGYTF
CDR3 DNA: TGCGCCACCTCGGATGGGGGCGCATACCCCGCTGTTGGTGGCTACACCTTC
clone size: -
V gene: TRBV4-1
D gene: -
J gene: TRBJ1-2

CDR3 protein: CASSALRRAGYTF
CDR3 DNA: TGTGCCAGCAGTGCCCTAAGGCGGGCTGGCTACACCTTC
clone size: -
V gene: TRBV2
D gene: -
J gene: TRBJ1-2

CDR3 protein: CASSPLQGLNYGYTF
CDR3 DNA: TGCGCCAGCAGCCCCCTCCAGGGTCTCAACTATGGCTACACCTTC
clone size: -
V gene: TRBV4-1
D gene: -
J gene: TRBJ1-2

CDR3 protein: CASSLEAGPYEQYF
CDR3 DNA: TGTGCCAGCAGCTTAGAGGCAGGCCCCTACGAGCAGTACTTC
clone size: -
V gene: TRBV7-2
D gene: -
J gene: TRBJ2-7

CDR3 protein: CASSPNGGTYNEQFF
CDR3 DNA: TGTGCCAGCTCACCAAACGGGGGAACCTACAATGAGCAGTTCTTC
clone size: -
V gene: TRBV18
D gene: -
J gene: TRBJ2-1

CDR3 protein: CASSPIRLGADTQYF
CDR3 DNA: TGTGCCAGCAGCCCTATAAGGCTAGGGGCAGATACGCAGTATTTT
clone size: -
V gene: TRBV5-4
D gene: -
J gene: TRBJ2-3

CDR3 protein: CASSSGTGQETQYF
CDR3 DNA: TGCGCCAGCAGCTCCGGGACAGGACAAGAGACCCAGTACTTC
clone size: -
V gene: TRBV5-1
D gene: TRBD1
J gene: TRBJ2-5

CDR3 protein: CASSLARSYGYTF
CDR3 DNA: TGTGCCAGCAGCTTAGCGCGGTCCTATGGCTACACCTTC
clone size: -
V gene: TRBV7-9
D gene: -
J gene: TRBJ1-2

CDR3 protein: CASSFSPGTGDGYTF
CDR3 DNA: TGTGCCAGCAGTTTCAGTCCCGGGACAGGGGACGGCTACACCTTC
clone size: -
V gene: TRBV28
D gene: TRBD1
J gene: TRBJ1-2

CDR3 protein: CAIRGSADTQYF
CDR3 DNA: TGTGCCATTCGGGGTAGCGCAGATACGCAGTATTTT
clone size: few
V gene: TRBV19
D gene: -
J gene: TRBJ2-3

CDR3 protein: CASSSQTGAEELFF
CDR3 DNA: TGTGCCAGCAGCTCGCAGACAGGGGCCGAGGAGCTGTTTTTT
clone size: -
V gene: TRBV7-9
D gene: TRBD1
J gene: TRBJ2-2

CDR3 protein: CASSVQGPYEQYF
CDR3 DNA: TGTGCCAGCAGTGTGCAGGGCCCCTACGAGCAGTACTTC
clone size: -
V gene: TRBV2
D gene: -
J gene: TRBJ2-7

CDR3 protein: CARLGFNQPQHF
CDR3 DNA: TGTGCCAGACTCGGGTTCAATCAGCCCCAGCATTTT
clone size: -
V gene: TRBV5-3
D gene: -
J gene: TRBJ1-5

CDR3 protein: CGSQGTSGLGGGEQFF
CDR3 DNA: TGCGGATCACAAGGGACTAGCGGACTAGGGGGAGGTGAGCAGTTCTTC
clone size: -
V gene: TRBV5-1
D gene: TRBD2
J gene: TRBJ2-1

CDR3 protein: CASSQRDRGRNGYTF
CDR3 DNA: TGTGCCAGCAGCCAACGGGACAGGGGCAGGAATGGCTACACCTTC
clone size: -
V gene: TRBV28
D gene: TRBD1
J gene: TRBJ1-2

CDR3 protein: CAITMDFFSDTQYF
CDR3 DNA: TGTGCCATCACAATGGACTTTTTCTCAGATACGCAGTATTTT
clone size: few
V gene: TRBV10-3
D gene: -
J gene: TRBJ2-3

CDR3 protein: CASSARDRPYEQYF
CDR3 DNA: TGTGCCAGCAGTGCCCGGGACAGGCCCTACGAGCAGTACTTC
clone size: few
V gene: TRBV25-1
D gene: TRBD1
J gene: TRBJ2-7

CDR3 protein: CATSTGLEKLFF
CDR3 DNA: TGTGCCACCAGCACAGGGTTGGAAAAACTGTTTTTT
clone size: once
V gene: TRBV15
D gene: -
J gene: TRBJ1-4

CDR3 protein: CAISPGQKNIQYF
CDR3 DNA: TGTGCCATCAGTCCGGGACAGAAAAACATTCAGTACTTC
clone size: -
V gene: TRBV10-3
D gene: TRBD1
J gene: TRBJ2-4

CDR3 protein: CASNRGSNQPQHF
CDR3 DNA: TGTGCCAGTAACAGGGGTAGCAATCAGCCCCAGCATTTT
clone size: -
V gene: TRBV6-1
D gene: TRBD1
J gene: TRBJ1-5

CDR3 protein: CASTARLGADYGYTF
CDR3 DNA: TGTGCCAGCACCGCCAGGTTGGGGGCAGACTATGGCTACACCTTC
clone size: -
V gene: TRBV5-4
D gene: -
J gene: TRBJ1-2

CDR3 protein: CASSFRTGELFF
CDR3 DNA: TGTGCCAGCAGCTTTCGGACCGGGGAGCTGTTTTTT
clone size: -
V gene: TRBV11-3
D gene: -
J gene: TRBJ2-2

CDR3 protein: CASSRLAGGTYEQYF
CDR3 DNA: TGCGCCAGCAGCCGACTAGCGGGGGGGACCTACGAGCAGTACTTC
clone size: few
V gene: TRBV4-3
D gene: TRBD2
J gene: TRBJ2-7